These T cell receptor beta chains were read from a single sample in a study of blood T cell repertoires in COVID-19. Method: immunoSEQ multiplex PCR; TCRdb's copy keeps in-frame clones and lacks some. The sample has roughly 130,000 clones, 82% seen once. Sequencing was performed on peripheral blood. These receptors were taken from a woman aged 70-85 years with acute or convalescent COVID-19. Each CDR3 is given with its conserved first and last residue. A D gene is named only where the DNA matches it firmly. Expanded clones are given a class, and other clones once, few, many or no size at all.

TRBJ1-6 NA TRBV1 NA TGCACCAGCATGGGGAGCGGGCAGGTTGGTAATTCACCCCTCCACTTT CTSMGSGQVGNSPLHF
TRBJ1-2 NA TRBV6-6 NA TGTGCCAGCAGCCTGCTAAGCGGCTACACCTTC CASSLLSGYTF
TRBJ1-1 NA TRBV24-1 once TGTGCCACCAGTGATACTAACACTGAAGCTTTCTTT CATSDTNTEAFF
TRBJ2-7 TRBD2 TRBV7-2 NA TGTGCCAGCAGCTTCGGGGAGGGATTGGAGCAGTACTTC CASSFGEGLEQYF
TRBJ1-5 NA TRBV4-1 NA TGCGCCAGCAGCCAAGAGCCCAGTAGCAATCAGCCCCAGCATTTT CASSQEPSSNQPQHF
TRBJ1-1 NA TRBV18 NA TGTGCCAGCTCAGACGGGACACTGAACACTGAAGCTTTCTTT CASSDGTLNTEAFF
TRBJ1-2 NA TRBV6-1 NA TGTGCCAGCAGTGAGCCAGTCGGGAACGGCTACACCTTC CASSEPVGNGYTF
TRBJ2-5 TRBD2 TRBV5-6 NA TGTGCCAGCAGCTTACGGGGGGAACAAGAGACCCAGTACTTC CASSLRGEQETQYF
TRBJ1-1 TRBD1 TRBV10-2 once TGCGCCAGCAGCGCGGACAGGGCGACTGAAGCTTTCTTT CASSADRATEAFF
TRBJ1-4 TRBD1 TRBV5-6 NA TGTGCCAGCAGCCGGAGACAGGGCTATAATGAAAAACTGTTTTTT CASSRRQGYNEKLFF
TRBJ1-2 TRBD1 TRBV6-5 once TGTGCCAGCAGAGTTCGACAGGGACCCTATGGCTACACCTTC CASRVRQGPYGYTF
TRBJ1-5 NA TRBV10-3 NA TGTGCCATCAGTGAGTCCGGGGGGGCTCGGCCCCAGCATTTT CAISESGGARPQHF
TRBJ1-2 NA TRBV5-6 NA TGTGCCAGCAGCTTCGGCAGGCGCTATGGCTACACCTTC CASSFGRRYGYTF
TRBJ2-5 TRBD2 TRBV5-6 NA TGTGCCAGCAGCTGGGGACTAGTGGGGGGAGAGACCCAGTACTTC CASSWGLVGGETQYF
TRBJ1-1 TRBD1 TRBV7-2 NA TGTGCCAGCAGCTTAGTTGGGACAGGGGGCTACACTGAAGCTTTCTTT CASSLVGTGGYTEAFF
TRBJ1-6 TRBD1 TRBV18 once TGTGCCAGCTCATCACAGGGGAATGAAGGTTCACCCCTCCACTTT CASSSQGNEGSPLHF
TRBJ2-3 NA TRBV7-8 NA TGTGCCAGCAGCCCCCAGATAGATACGCAGTATTTT CASSPQIDTQYF
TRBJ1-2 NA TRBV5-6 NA TGTGCCAGCAGCTTCCGTCCGGGGAGCGGAGGCTACACCTTC CASSFRPGSGGYTF
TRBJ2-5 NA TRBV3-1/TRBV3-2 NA TGTGCCAGCAGCCAAGGAACAGGTCCGGGTGGAACCCAGTACTTC CASSQGTGPGGTQYF
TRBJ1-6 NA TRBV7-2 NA TGTGCCAGCAGCTTAGGGTTACGGGGTTCCTCACCCCTCCACTTT CASSLGLRGSSPLHF
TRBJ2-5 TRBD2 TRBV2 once TGTGCCAGCAGTGGACTAGCGGGCGAGACCCAGTACTTC CASSGLAGETQYF
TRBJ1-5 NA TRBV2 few TGTGCCAGCAGGGGCTGGGACACCTATAGCAATCAGCCCCAGCATTTT CASRGWDTYSNQPQHF
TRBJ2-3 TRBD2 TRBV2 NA TGTGCCAGCAGGAGACTCCCGGGGACTAGCGGGGGGTTCACAGATACGCAGTATTTT CASRRLPGTSGGFTDTQYF
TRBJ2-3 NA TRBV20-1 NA TGCAGTTCTACTCTCACAGATACGCAGTATTTT CSSTLTDTQYF
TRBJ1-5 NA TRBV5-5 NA TGTGCCAGCAGCCCCTCTGGCAGGGGCAATCAGCCCCAGCATTTT CASSPSGRGNQPQHF
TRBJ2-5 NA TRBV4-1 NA TGCGCCAGCAGCCAAGATGAGCGGTGGCAGACCCAGTACTTC CASSQDERWQTQYF
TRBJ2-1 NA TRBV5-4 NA TGTGCCAGCAGCTTGGGAGGGGGCTCCTACAATGAGCAGTTCTTC CASSLGGGSYNEQFF
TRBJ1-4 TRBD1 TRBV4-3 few TGCGCCAGCAGCAAACAAGGGACAGGGGACGAAAAACTGTTTTTT CASSKQGTGDEKLFF
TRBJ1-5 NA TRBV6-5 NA TGTGCCAGCAGCCGGGGTCCGAAGGGGGATCAGCCCCAGCATTTT CASSRGPKGDQPQHF
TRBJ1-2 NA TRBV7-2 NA TGTGCCAGCAGCTTAAAGGCGGCCGGCTATGGCTACACCTTC CASSLKAAGYGYTF
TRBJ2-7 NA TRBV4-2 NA TGTGCCAGCAGCCAAGATGTTGGCAGCTCCTACGAGCAGTACTTC CASSQDVGSSYEQYF
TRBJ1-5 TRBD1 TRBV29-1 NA TGCAGCGTTGCCGGGACAGGGAATAGCAATCAGCCCCAGCATTTT CSVAGTGNSNQPQHF
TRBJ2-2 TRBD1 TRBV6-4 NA TGTGCCAGCAGTGACTCGTCAGGGGGTCTCGGGGAGCTGTTTTTT CASSDSSGGLGELFF
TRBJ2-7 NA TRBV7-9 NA TGTGCCAGCAGGTCCACTGCGGGGAACTACGAGCAGTACTTC CASRSTAGNYEQYF
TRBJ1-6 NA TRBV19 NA TGTGCCAGTAGTCCTGAAGGCGGCAATTCACCCCTCCACTTT CASSPEGGNSPLHF
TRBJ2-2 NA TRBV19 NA TGTGCCAGTAGTGTTGTAGGGAGTAGCCTTTCTACCGGGGAGCTGTTTTTT CASSVVGSSLSTGELFF
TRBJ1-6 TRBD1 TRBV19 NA TGTGCCAGTAGTATTGACAGGGGGAATTCACCCCTCCACTTT CASSIDRGNSPLHF
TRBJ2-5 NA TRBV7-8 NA TGTGCCAGCACCCTACGGGGGGCGACGGAGACCCAGTACTTC CASTLRGATETQYF
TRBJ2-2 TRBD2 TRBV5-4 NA TGTGCCAGCAGCGTTTCACTAGCGGTTAACACCGGGGAGCTGTTTTTT CASSVSLAVNTGELFF
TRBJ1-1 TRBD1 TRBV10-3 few TGTGCCACGACCGGGACAGTCAAGAACGCTGAAGCTTTCTTT CATTGTVKNAEAFF
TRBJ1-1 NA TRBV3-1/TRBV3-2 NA TGTGCCAGCAGCCAAGATTGGAGGGGAACGAGGGGTTTCTTT CASSQDWRGTRGFF
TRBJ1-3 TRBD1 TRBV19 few TGTGCCAGTAGTAGGACAGGTGGTTTTGGAAACACCATATATTTT CASSRTGGFGNTIYF
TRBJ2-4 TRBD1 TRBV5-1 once TGCGCGAGCGCTGGGGGGACAGGGCAAAACATTCAGTACTTC CASAGGTGQNIQYF
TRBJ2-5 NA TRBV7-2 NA TGTGCCAGCACAAGTGGCGAGACCCAGTACTTC CASTSGETQYF
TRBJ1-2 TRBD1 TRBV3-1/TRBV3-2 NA TGTGCCAGCGCCGAGGGACAGGGGAATCACTATGGCTACACCTTC CASAEGQGNHYGYTF
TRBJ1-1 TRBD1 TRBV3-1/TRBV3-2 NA TGTGCCAGCAGCCCACGAACAGGGGGAATGGGTTTCTTT CASSPRTGGMGFF
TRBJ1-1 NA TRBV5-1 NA TGCGCCAGCAGCTTGGAACCAGGGAGGCGAGCTTTCTTT CASSLEPGRRAFF
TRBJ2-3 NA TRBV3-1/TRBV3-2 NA TGTGCCAGCAGCCAAACTGCCAGGGGTGGCACAGATACGCAGTATTTT CASSQTARGGTDTQYF
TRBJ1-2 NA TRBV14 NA TGTGCCAGCGCGCAGGGGCCCAACTATGGCTACACCTTC CASAQGPNYGYTF
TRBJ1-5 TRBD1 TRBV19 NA TGTGCCAGTAGTATTGGACTGGGACAGCTCAATCAGCCCCAGCATTTT CASSIGLGQLNQPQHF
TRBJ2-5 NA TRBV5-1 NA TGCGCCAGCAGCCCCGGGACAAATCAAGAGACCCAGTACTTC CASSPGTNQETQYF
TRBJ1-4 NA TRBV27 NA TGTGCCAGCAGGCGGACAACAACTAATGAAAAACTGTTTTTT CASRRTTTNEKLFF
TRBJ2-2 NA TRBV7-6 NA TGTGCCAGCAGTCCCACAGGGTCCGGGGAGCTGTTTTTT CASSPTGSGELFF
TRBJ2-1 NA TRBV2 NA TGTGCCAGCAGGAGGACAGTTAGAGGCGACAATGAGCAGTTCTTC CASRRTVRGDNEQFF
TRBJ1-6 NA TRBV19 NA TGTGCCAGTAGTATTTCAGGGTCTTGGAATTCACCCCTCCACTTT CASSISGSWNSPLHF
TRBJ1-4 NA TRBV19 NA TGTGCCAGTGGGGAGTTGGCTAATGAAAAACTGTTTTTT CASGELANEKLFF
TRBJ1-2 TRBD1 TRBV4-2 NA TGTGCCAGCAGCCAAGACCCACAGGGGGAGAACTATGGCTACACCTTC CASSQDPQGENYGYTF
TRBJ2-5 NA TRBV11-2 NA TGTGCCAGCAGCTTAGATTTTGCGGCACGGGAGACCCAGTACTTC CASSLDFAARETQYF